One sample yielded the 30 T cell receptor beta chains listed below, sequenced in a study of response to subunit inactivated influenza vaccine. Using its own MiXCR run on the RT-PCR reads, TCRdb lists one record per CDR3 protein. The sample has fewer than 800,000 distinct CDR3 sequences, 15% to 19% seen once. The input for sequencing was PBMCs from blood, taken approximately 13 days after vaccination. Receptors originate from a man aged 45-60 years who received an inactivated influenza vaccine.

This chain uses TRBV6-1 with TRBJ2-1, with TRBD2 identical over 14 bases. The germline gives CDR1 MNHNS, CDR2 SASEGT. J was trimmed by 8 bases and V by 6 bases; bases with no gene match: 6. The CDR3 consists of 15 residues. The CDR3 here is CASRATSGGAHEQFF. The CDR3 DNA is TGTGCCAGCAGAGCGACTAGCGGGGGGGCGCATGAGCAGTTCTTC.

This clonotype was recorded a few times. The rearrangement links TRBV6-2 or TRBV6-3 to TRBJ2-2, with 7 bases identical to TRBD2. The CDR3 loop spans 14 amino acids. CDR1 and CDR2 (germline): MNHEY, SVGEGT. V lost 7 bases, J lost 1 base, and 3 bases stayed unmatched. The CDR3 protein is CASKSGMNTGELFF. The CDR3 nucleotides are TGTGCCAGCAAGAGCGGGATGAACACCGGGGAGCTGTTTTTT.

The gene calls are TRBV30 and TRBJ2-1, with 8 bases matching TRBD1. Germline V lookup: CDR1 GTSNPN, CDR2 SVGIG (reference sequence). V lost 3 bases, J lost 8 bases, and 3 bases stayed unmatched. This CDR3 comprises 12 residues. The CDR3 nucleotides are TGTGCCTGGAGCGGACAGGGATATGAGCAGTTCTTC. This translates into CAWSGQGYEQFF.

This chain connects TRBV7-9 to TRBJ2-7; 7 nucleotides match TRBD1. The CDR3 consists of 15 residues. With V trimmed by 2 bases and J by 4 bases, 8 bases remained unmatched. Germline values: CDR1 SEHNR, CDR2 FQNEAQ (reference sequence). This CDR3 is CASSLRSGTAYEQYF. CDR3 sequence (DNA): TGTGCCAGCAGCTTAAGGAGTGGGACAGCATACGAGCAGTACTTC.

This chain joins TRBV20-1 and TRBJ1-3; D possibly corresponds to TRBD1 (5 bases). The CDR3 totals 14 residues. With 4 bases removed from V and 8 bases from J, the gap between germline ends came to 18 bases. Germline V CDR1 and CDR2: DFQATT, SNEGSKA (reference sequence). CDR3 nucleotides: TGCAGTGCTACATGGTCCCTCGGAGGGGACACCATATATTTT. This codes for CSATWSLGGDTIYF.

This clonotype was detected only a few times. The gene calls are TRBV20-1 and TRBJ2-1, with 11 bases lining up with TRBD2. Germline trimming cut 3 bases from V and 7 bases from J; bases unmatched to any gene: 5. The CDR3 is 14 amino acids. CDR1 is DFQATT, CDR2 SNEGSKA, per germline (reference sequence). CDR3 residues: CSASSGRAMNEQFF. The CDR3 region has the DNA TGCAGTGCTAGTAGCGGGAGGGCCATGAATGAGCAGTTCTTC.

The chain uses TRBV4-2 and TRBJ2-7; 9 bases fit TRBD2. The germline V gene has CDR1 LGHNA and CDR2 YNFKEQ. V shed 0 bases, J shed 9 bases, and the junction held 9 bases outside the gene matches. The CDR3 extends over 15 amino acids. The CDR3 nucleotides are TGTGCCAGCAGCCAAGAAGCGGGGGGCTCTCTTCGGCAGTACTTC. Translated: CASSQEAGGSLRQYF.

This clonotype was seen at least ten times. One end of the junction does not line up with germline, which may come from a read error. This chain links TRBV4-3 with TRBJ2-1; 9 bases match TRBD2. The length of the CDR3 is 15 residues. Germline V lookup: CDR1 LGHNA, CDR2 YSLEER. CDR3 protein: CASSQALAGYNEQFF. The CDR3 region has the DNA TGTGCCAGCAGCCAAGCCCTAGCGGGATACAATGAGCAGTTCTTC.

In this sample, this clonotype turned up a few times. The chain uses TRBV29-1 and TRBJ2-1, with D uncertain. The CDR3 contains 11 residues. Germline values: CDR1 SQVTM, CDR2 ANQGSEA. V shed 3 bases and J shed 7 bases, with 7 bases lying between them. The CDR3 sequence is CSVDRANEQFF. DNA for the CDR3: TGCAGCGTTGACCGGGCGAATGAGCAGTTCTTC.

This clonotype was seen once. The rearrangement links TRBV11-2 to TRBJ2-2, with 10 bases fitting TRBD1. The V segment lost 5 bases and the J segment 7 bases; nucleotides outside the gene matches: 10. Looked up from germline, CDR1 is SGHAT and CDR2 is FQNNGV. The CDR3 length is 16 residues. CDR3 sequence: CASSVTGGAVVGELFF. The DNA of the CDR3 is TGTGCCAGCAGCGTGACAGGGGGCGCAGTTGTCGGGGAGCTGTTTTTT.

This clonotype occurred a few times. J is TRBJ2-7 and V is TRBV6-1; D possibly matches TRBD1 or TRBD2 (5 bases each). Trimming removed 4 bases at V and 2 bases at J, with 15 bases between. Germline loops: CDR1 MNHNS, CDR2 SASEGT. The CDR3 sequence is 15 residues long. Written as DNA, the CDR3 is TGTGCCAGCAGTGGGGACGCCAGCGGCCCCTACGAGCAGTACTTC. It codes for CASSGDASGPYEQYF.

This clonotype was found a few times. The chain joins TRBV11-2 to TRBJ1-2; TRBD1 agrees at 10 bases. Germline-derived CDR1 and CDR2 are SGHAT and FQNNGV. The V and J ends lost 6 bases and 7 bases, in that order; junction bases with no gene match: 11. The length of the CDR3 is 15 residues. The CDR3 nucleotides are TGTGCCAGCAGGGATACAGGGACAGGGGTTTTTGGCTACACCTTC. This gives the protein CASRDTGTGVFGYTF.

This clonotype was seen ten or more times. This chain connects TRBV12-3 or TRBV12-4 to TRBJ2-1; D remains unclear. This CDR3 has 11 amino acids. V was trimmed by 4 bases and J by 7 bases, leaving 5 bases between them. CDR3: CASSYLNEQFF. In DNA, the CDR3 is TGTGCCAGCAGTTACCTAAATGAGCAGTTCTTC.

V and J are TRBV6-2 or TRBV6-3 and TRBJ2-2; tentative D call: TRBD1 (6 bases). CDR1 is MNHEY and CDR2 is SVGEGT in the germline V gene. The V gene lost 9 bases and the J gene lost 5 bases, with 16 bases spanning the gap. This CDR3 is built from 14 residues. CDR3 DNA sequence: TGTGCCAGTTATCAGGGGAAGGCGACCGGGGAGCTGTTTTTT. Translated, it gives CASYQGKATGELFF.

The CDR3 protein is CASRQQPGQQAGELFF. The CDR3 DNA follows: TGTGCCAGCAGACAGCAACCGGGACAGCAGGCCGGGGAGCTGTTTTTT. V usage is TRBV3-1 and J usage is TRBJ2-2; 7 bases agree with TRBD1. J gave up 6 bases and V 6 bases, and 13 bases lay outside the gene matches. This CDR3 has 16 residues. Germline V lookup: CDR1 LGHDT, CDR2 YNNKEL (reference sequence).

The table lists this clonotype with a few counts. The V call is TRBV29-1, the J call TRBJ1-1, with D uncertain. The CDR3 length is 14 residues. CDR1 and CDR2 (germline): SQVTM, ANQGSEA. V dropped 8 bases and J dropped 4 bases, with 20 bases sitting between them. The CDR3 is CSSYRVPGGTEAFF. The CDR3 nucleotides are TGCAGCTCCTACCGGGTACCGGGCGGCACTGAAGCTTTCTTT.

This clonotype was seen a few times. The chain combines TRBV15 with TRBJ2-7; 10 bases are shared with TRBD1. With V trimmed by 5 bases and J by 4 bases, 8 bases remained unmatched. The CDR3 consists of 15 residues. CDR1 and CDR2 from the germline V gene are LNHNV and YYDKDF (reference sequence). The CDR3 DNA follows: TGTGCCACCAGCGGATCCCGGGACAGGGGTTACGAGCAGTACTTC. Translation gives CATSGSRDRGYEQYF.

This chain links TRBV25-1 with TRBJ2-1; D may be TRBD1 (6 bases). The V and J ends lost 3 bases and 4 bases respectively, with 19 bases between them. The CDR3 extends over 17 amino acids. Looked up from germline, CDR1 is MGHDK and CDR2 is SYGVNS. CDR3: CASSEYRKGEWYNEQFF. The CDR3 nucleotides are TGTGCCAGCAGTGAGTATCGGAAGGGGGAGTGGTACAATGAGCAGTTCTTC.

The chain recombines TRBV6-1 with TRBJ2-1; TRBD1 is a possible D gene (5 bases). The CDR3 sequence is 13 residues long. Trimming took off 8 bases at V and 3 bases at J, with 11 bases between the two ends. CDR1 and CDR2 from the germline V gene are MNHNS and SASEGT. The CDR3 sequence is CASRQLIYNEQFF. DNA of the CDR3: TGTGCCAGCCGACAGTTAATCTACAATGAGCAGTTCTTC.

The rearrangement joins TRBV29-1 to TRBJ2-7; D is undetermined. Trimming cost V 3 bases and J 5 bases, with 11 bases left between them. Germline CDR1 reads SQVTM; CDR2 reads ANQGSEA. The CDR3 runs to 12 residues. Here the CDR3 reads CSVDVQANEQYF. The CDR3 nucleotides read TGCAGCGTTGACGTTCAGGCAAACGAGCAGTACTTC.

This clonotype appeared a few times. The rearrangement links TRBV15 to TRBJ2-3; TRBD2 matches at 7 bases. CDR3 length: 15 amino acids. V lost 1 base and J lost 2; bases outside the gene matches: 3. Germline V gene data show CDR1 as LNHNV and CDR2 as YYDKDF (reference sequence). The CDR3 DNA follows: TGTGCCACCAGCAGAGGACTAGCTGACACAGATACGCAGTATTTT. As protein: CATSRGLADTDTQYF.

This clonotype was seen more than once but under ten times. This chain's CDR3 is CAWSVGYRGAEAFF. In DNA form, the CDR3 reads TGTGCCTGGAGTGTAGGTTACAGGGGGGCTGAAGCTTTCTTT. The chain employs TRBV30 and TRBJ1-1; 8 nucleotides agree with TRBD1. CDR3 length equals 14 residues. The J segment lost 6 bases and the V segment lost 0 bases, leaving 6 bases of the junction unmatched. In germline, CDR1 is GTSNPN, CDR2 SVGIG (reference sequence).

The V and J genes are TRBV6-1 and TRBJ2-7, with D perhaps given as TRBD1 or TRBD2 (5 bases each). The CDR3 loop spans 10 amino acids. Germline assignment: CDR1 MNHNS and CDR2 SASEGT. V lost 9 bases, J lost 6 bases, and 9 bases lay in between. The CDR3 DNA reads as TGTGCCAGTGGGGGTCCCGAGCAGTACTTC. It codes for CASGGPEQYF.

This sequence joins TRBV5-1 and TRBJ2-7; 10 bases match TRBD1. V shed 5 bases, J shed 2 bases, and the junction held 10 bases outside the gene matches. The CDR3 contains 16 residues. Germline V gene data show CDR1 as SGHRS and CDR2 as YFSETQ. CDR3 in amino acids: CASSPGSGQGAYEQYF. Here the CDR3 DNA reads TGCGCCAGCAGTCCGGGGAGTGGACAGGGGGCCTACGAGCAGTACTTC.

This clonotype was recorded at least ten times. The rearrangement uses TRBV20-1 and TRBJ2-2; D unresolved. V was clipped by 3 bases and J by 0 bases, with 5 bases between them. Germline assignment: CDR1 DFQATT and CDR2 SNEGSKA (reference sequence). CDR3 length: 13 residues. CDR3 region: CSARDSNTGELFF. The CDR3 region has the DNA TGCAGTGCTAGGGATTCGAACACCGGGGAGCTGTTTTTT.

This clonotype was detected only a few times. The V call is TRBV15, the J call TRBJ1-1; no firm D call. Looked up from germline, CDR1 is LNHNV and CDR2 is YYDKDF (reference sequence). V was clipped by 0 bases and J by 3 bases, with 17 bases between them. The CDR3 runs 17 residues. The CDR3 region has the DNA TGTGCCACCAGCAGAGATCTTAGGAGAAGAAGCGACACTGAAGCTTTCTTT. Its protein product is CATSRDLRRRSDTEAFF.

V and J are TRBV4-3 and TRBJ2-7, with a tentative D call TRBD1 (6 bases). The CDR3 is made up of 14 amino acids. Trimming removed 4 bases from V and 2 bases from J, with 12 bases in between. CDR1 and CDR2 (germline): LGHNA, YSLEER. The CDR3 bases are TGCGCCAGCAGCCCATCCTGGGGGCCCTACGAGCAGTACTTC. This gives the protein CASSPSWGPYEQYF.

This clonotype turned up a few times. The rearrangement uses TRBV5-1 and TRBJ1-2, with D possibly matching TRBD1 (6 bases). V gave up 0 bases and J gave up 4 bases, with 13 bases separating them. Germline assignment: CDR1 SGHRS and CDR2 YFSETQ. The CDR3 loop spans 15 amino acids. The CDR3 nucleotides read TGCGCCAGCAGCTTGGAAGAGGGGGGGGCCTATGGCTACACCTTC. The encoded protein is CASSLEEGGAYGYTF.

The chain couples TRBV5-4 to TRBJ2-2; D is perhaps TRBD1 or TRBD2 (6 bases each). The CDR3 covers 13 residues. The germline V gene has CDR1 SGHNT and CDR2 YYREEE (reference sequence). V was clipped by 2 bases and J by 7 bases, with 9 bases between them. The CDR3 DNA is TGTGCCAGCAGCTTCGGGGGCCTCGGGGAGCTGTTTTTT. Translating gives CASSFGGLGELFF.

The chain joins TRBV7-2 to TRBJ2-7; the match to TRBD2 covers 15 bases. Germline CDR1 and CDR2: SGHTA and FQGNSA. With 1 base clipped from V and 6 bases from J, the junction kept 4 bases outside the gene matches. This CDR3 contains 16 residues. The CDR3 DNA reads as TGTGCCAGCAGCTTAGAATCGGGACTAGCGGGAGGCGAGCAGTACTTC. Protein product: CASSLESGLAGGEQYF.